This T cell receptor (beta chain) is from a study of identical twins. Study findings and constraints: Analyses based on zero insertions could be partly confounded by invariant MAIT and iNKT cells. Beta out-of-frame sequences showed weaker excess sharing between twins.

The CDR3 runs 13 residues. V lost 0 bases to trimming and J lost 8 bases, with 10 bases between them. Germline V CDR1 and CDR2: LGHDT, YNNKEL (reference sequence). This clonotype was counted only a few times. Its specificity is not known. MiXCR, run by TCRdb on the 5' RACE reads, gives a single entry per CDR3 protein. This sample has about 920,000 distinct CDR3 sequences; over 9% occur once, and the top ten carry around 1.6%. The same data also went into a second study, on yellow fever vaccine responses in identical twins.

The sequenced material came from PBMCs. The sequence derives from a woman in her late teens or twenties in good health. The chain links TRBV3-1 to TRBJ1-2; D is unresolved. The CDR3 nucleotides are TGTGCCAGCAGCCAAGAGGAGGGAGGCGGCTACACCTTC. Translating gives CASSQEEGGGYTF.